Listed here are 15 T cell receptor beta chains from one sample, sequenced in a study of blood T cells in healthy people across ages. With a J-beta primer mix and a sample-barcoded 5' primer, a second PCR ran roughly 6 to 11 cycles. TCRdb recomputed calls from the 5' RACE reads with MiXCR, one row per CDR3 protein. The repertoire holds nearly 800,000 distinct CDR3 sequences, with about 61% as singletons. The sample was blood. These receptors all stem from a man aged 40-49 years in good health.

The chain uses TRBV7-2 and TRBJ2-1; 8 positions match TRBD1. Germline lookup yields CDR1 SGHTA and CDR2 FQGNSA. Unmatched junction bases numbered 6, after V lost 5 bases and J lost 9 bases. This CDR3 spans 13 amino acids. CDR3 residues: CASSVQGAGEQFF. The CDR3 DNA follows: TGTGCCAGCAGCGTGCAGGGGGCCGGTGAGCAGTTCTTC.

This rearrangement joins TRBV6-5 to TRBJ1-2; 8 bases align to TRBD1. From germline, CDR1 is MNHEY and CDR2 SVGAGI. V lost 5 bases, J lost 7 bases, and 6 bases stayed unmatched. The CDR3 is 13 residues long. The CDR3 nucleotides read TGTGCCAGCAGTAACCAGGGGGCGGGTGGCTACACCTTC. Amino acid sequence: CASSNQGAGGYTF.

With respect to this clonotype: One junction end does not reproduce the germline sequence, and a read error may be involved. The V and J genes are TRBV9 and TRBJ2-3; D might be TRBD1 (6 bases). The germline gives CDR1 SGDLS, CDR2 YYNGEE. The length of the CDR3 is 16 residues. The CDR3 region has the DNA TGTGCCAGCAGTGAACTAGGATGGGGGCCCACAGATACGCGGTATTTT. This codes for CASSELGWGPTDTRYF. Complete variable domain (other parts from reference TRBV9 and TRBJ2-3): DSGVTQTPKHLITATGQRVTLRCSPRSGDLSVYWYQQSLDQGLQFLIQYYNGEERAKGNILERFSAQQFPDLHSELNLSSLELGDSALYFCASSELGWGPTDTRYFGPGTRLTVL.

A single count supports this clonotype. The chain uses TRBV7-3 and TRBJ2-5; TRBD2 might be the D (7 bases). This CDR3 has 16 residues. Trimming shortened V by 5 bases and J by 11 bases, and 27 bases separated the two germline ends. From germline, CDR1 is SGHTA and CDR2 FQGTGA. The CDR3, as DNA: TGTGCCAGCAGCCCTGGGGGAGGGGGAGCCGGAAATGAGCAGTACTTC. Its protein product is CASSPGGGGAGNEQYF.

The V call is TRBV9, the J call TRBJ2-2; D gene unclear. Trimming stripped 4 bases from V and 1 base from J, with 11 bases between. Germline V gene data show CDR1 as SGDLS and CDR2 as YYNGEE. The CDR3 loop spans 15 amino acids. The CDR3 loop is CASSIEARNTGELFF. The CDR3, as DNA: TGTGCCAGCAGCATCGAGGCGAGGAACACCGGGGAGCTGTTTTTT.

The sample holds one count of this clonotype. This may arise from a read error, as a much more abundant clone is one base away. The J gene is TRBJ1-2, the V gene TRBV7-2, with a tentative D call TRBD1 (6 bases). V was cut by 4 bases and J by 4 bases, with 10 bases left in between. Germline CDR1 and CDR2: SGHTA and FQGNSA. This CDR3 has 13 residues. The CDR3 coding sequence is TGTGCCAGCAGCTCAGGGGTGGCCTATGGCTACACCTTC. Translation gives CASSSGVAYGYTF.

The genes are TRBV3-1 and TRBJ1-2, with a weak D call TRBD1 (5 bases). V lost 7 bases and J 1 base, leaving 13 bases between the germline ends. CDR1 and CDR2 from the germline V gene are LGHDT and YNNKEL (reference sequence). This CDR3 comprises 14 residues. The CDR3 DNA reads as TGTGCCAGCAACTATCGAGGGGATAACTATGGCTACACCTTC. Residues: CASNYRGDNYGYTF.

The genes are TRBV11-3 and TRBJ2-3; weak D call: TRBD2 (6 bases). Trimming removed 5 bases from V and 3 bases from J, with 12 bases in between. Germline values: CDR1 SGHNT, CDR2 YENEEA. The CDR3 covers 14 residues. In DNA form, the CDR3 reads TGTGCCAGCAGCCCAGCGGGCCGAACAGATACGCAGTATTTT. Translation: CASSPAGRTDTQYF.

This clonotype was recorded only once. This chain links TRBV28 with TRBJ1-5, with no clear D. Trimming pared 3 bases from V and 8 bases from J, leaving 5 bases between. The CDR3 is 11 residues long. Germline V gene sequence: CDR1 MDHEN, CDR2 SYDVKM. CDR3 in amino acids: CASSFQEPQHF. CDR3 sequence (DNA): TGTGCCAGCAGTTTCCAGGAGCCCCAGCATTTT.

This clonotype was seen a handful of times. In nucleotides, the CDR3 is TGCGCCAGCAGCTTGTCAGGCGGCTCCTACGAGCAGTACTTC. Translation: CASSLSGGSYEQYF. This chain uses TRBV5-1 with TRBJ2-7, with D hard to call. Trimming stripped 1 base from V and 0 bases from J, with 8 bases between. Germline V gene data show CDR1 as SGHRS and CDR2 as YFSETQ. The CDR3 is 14 amino acids.

This chain links TRBV6-5 with TRBJ1-4; the D gene is possibly TRBD1 (5 bases). Per the germline V gene, CDR1 is MNHEY and CDR2 is SVGAGI. The CDR3 is 14 residues long. V was trimmed by 5 bases and J by 7 bases, leaving 14 bases between them. This chain's CDR3 is CASSPGARSEKLFF. In DNA form, the CDR3 reads TGTGCCAGCAGTCCCGGGGCGCGCAGTGAAAAACTGTTTTTT.

In its sample, this clonotype was seen a few times. The CDR3 DNA reads as TGTGCCACCGCATCCCTGAGTGCACTAGCGGCCTCCACAGATACGCAGTATTTT. It specifies CATASLSALAASTDTQYF. The chain is built from TRBV15 and TRBJ2-3; 8 bases agree with TRBD2. J was trimmed by 2 bases and V by 8 bases; bases with no gene match: 18. Germline CDR1 is LNHNV and CDR2 is YYDKDF (reference sequence). The CDR3 sequence is 18 residues long.

This clonotype occurred once. The V call is TRBV15, the J call TRBJ1-5; D ambiguous. Trimming removed 3 bases at V and 8 bases at J, with 8 bases between. CDR1 and CDR2 from the germline V gene are LNHNV and YYDKDF (reference sequence). The CDR3 consists of 12 residues. The CDR3 DNA reads TGTGCCACCAGCAGTCCTTGGGAGCCCCAGCATTTT. Amino acid sequence: CATSSPWEPQHF.

This clonotype was recorded a few times. The rearrangement joins TRBV7-3 to TRBJ2-1, with 14 bases matching TRBD2. The V segment lost 5 bases and the J segment 4 bases; nucleotides outside the gene matches: 16. This CDR3 contains 20 residues. CDR1 and CDR2 from the germline V gene are SGHTA and FQGTGA. CDR3 DNA sequence: TGTGCCAGCAGCCTAAGACGACTAGCGGGGGGGCGAAGAGATTACAATGAGCAGTTCTTC. This sequence encodes CASSLRRLAGGRRDYNEQFF.

This clonotype was recorded only once. The chain joins TRBV28 to TRBJ2-1; D could derive from TRBD1 or TRBD2 (5 bases each). Between the trimmed V and J ends, which lost 10 bases and 8 bases, there was a span of 21 bases. The CDR3 spans 14 residues. CDR1 is MDHEN, CDR2 SYDVKM, per germline. The CDR3 here is CAISLSLPGHEQFF. CDR3 DNA sequence: TGTGCCATCTCACTTTCTTTACCGGGGCATGAGCAGTTCTTC.